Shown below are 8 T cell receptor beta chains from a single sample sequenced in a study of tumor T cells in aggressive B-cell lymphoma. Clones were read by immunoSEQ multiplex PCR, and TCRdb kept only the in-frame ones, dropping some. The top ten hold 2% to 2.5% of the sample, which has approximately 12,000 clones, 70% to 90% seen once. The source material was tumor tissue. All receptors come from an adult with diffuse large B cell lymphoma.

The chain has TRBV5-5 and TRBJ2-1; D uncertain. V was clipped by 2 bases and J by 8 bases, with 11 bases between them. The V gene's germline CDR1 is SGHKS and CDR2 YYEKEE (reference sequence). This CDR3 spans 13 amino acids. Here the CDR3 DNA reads TGTGCCAGCAGCTTCAGTCGACTGGATGAGCAGTTCTTC. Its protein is CASSFSRLDEQFF. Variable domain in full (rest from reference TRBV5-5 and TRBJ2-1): DAGVTQSPTHLIKTRGQQVTLRCSPISGHKSVSWYQQVLGQGPQFIFQYYEKEERGRGNFPDRFSARQFPNYSSELNVNALLLGDSALYLCASSFSRLDEQFFGPGTRLTVL.

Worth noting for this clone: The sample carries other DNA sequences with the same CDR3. The CDR3 loop reads CASSSASGGAVRAGELFF. The CDR3 DNA follows: TGTGCCAGCAGCTCGGCTAGCGGTGGGGCCGTCAGGGCCGGGGAGCTGTTTTTT. The chain uses TRBV7-8 and TRBJ2-2; TRBD2 agrees at 7 bases. Germline CDR1 reads SGHVS; CDR2 reads FQNEAQ. This CDR3 comprises 18 residues. With V trimmed by 4 bases and J by 6 bases, 17 bases remained unmatched. Combining the CDR3 with reference TRBV7-8 and TRBJ2-2 gives the whole variable domain GAGVSQSPRYKVAKRGQDVALRCDPISGHVSLFWYQQALGQGPEFLTYFQNEAQLDKSGLPSDRFFAERPEGSVSTLKIQRTQQEDSAVYLCASSSASGGAVRAGELFFGEGSRLTVL.

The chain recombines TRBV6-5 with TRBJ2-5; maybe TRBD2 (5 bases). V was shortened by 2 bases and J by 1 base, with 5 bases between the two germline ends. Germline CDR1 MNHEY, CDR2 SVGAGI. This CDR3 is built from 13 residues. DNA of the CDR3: TGTGCCAGCAGTTACGCGGGCCAAGAGACCCAGTACTTC. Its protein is CASSYAGQETQYF.

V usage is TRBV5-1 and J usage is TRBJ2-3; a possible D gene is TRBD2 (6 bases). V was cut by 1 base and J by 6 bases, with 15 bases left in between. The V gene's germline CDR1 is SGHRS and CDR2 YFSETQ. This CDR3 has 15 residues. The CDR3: CASSLRGGITDTQYF. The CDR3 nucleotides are TGCGCCAGCAGCTTGAGGGGAGGAATAACGGATACGCAGTATTTT. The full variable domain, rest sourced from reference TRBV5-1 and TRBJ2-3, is KAGVTQTPRYLIKTRGQQVTLSCSPISGHRSVSWYQQTPGQGLQFLFEYFSETQRNKGNFPGRFSGRQFSNSRSEMNVSTLELGDSALYLCASSLRGGITDTQYFGPGTRLTVL.

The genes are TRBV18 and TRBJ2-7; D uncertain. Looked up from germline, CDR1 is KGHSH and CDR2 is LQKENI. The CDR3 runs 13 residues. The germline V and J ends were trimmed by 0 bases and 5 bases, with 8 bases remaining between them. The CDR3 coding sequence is TGTGCCAGCTCACCACCGAACAGAAACGAGCAGTACTTC. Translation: CASSPPNRNEQYF.

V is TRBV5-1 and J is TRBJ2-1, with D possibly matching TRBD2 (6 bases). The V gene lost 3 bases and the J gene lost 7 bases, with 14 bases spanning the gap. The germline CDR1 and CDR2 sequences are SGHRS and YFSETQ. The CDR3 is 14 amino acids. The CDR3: CASSSIAGGNEQFF. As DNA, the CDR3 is TGCGCCAGCAGCTCAATCGCTGGGGGGAATGAGCAGTTCTTC.

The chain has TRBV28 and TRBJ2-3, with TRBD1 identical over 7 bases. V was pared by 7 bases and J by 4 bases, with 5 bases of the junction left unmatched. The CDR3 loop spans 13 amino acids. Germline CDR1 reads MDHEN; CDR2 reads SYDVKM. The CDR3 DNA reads TGTGCCAGCAAAGGGGGCGCCCCAGATACGCAGTATTTT. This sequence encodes CASKGGAPDTQYF.

This CDR3 is CASSLSYEQYF. The DNA of the CDR3 is TGTGCCAGTAGCCTCTCCTACGAGCAGTACTTC. The chain is built from TRBV27 and TRBJ2-5; D uncertain. The end of the DNA is better explained by TRBJ2-7, so the J call may be wrong. The CDR3 runs 11 residues. Germline V lookup: CDR1 MNHEY, CDR2 SMNVEV (reference sequence).